This T cell receptor (beta chain) derives from a study of PD-L1 blockade in urothelial cancer. Across the study: A median of 141,255 T cells was found in the blood samples.

The CDR3 length is 15 residues. Germline values: CDR1 MDHEN, CDR2 SYDVKM. J gave up 5 bases and V 6 bases, and 5 bases lay outside the gene matches. Generated by immunoSEQ multiplex PCR, the TCRdb table keeps only in-frame clones and is missing some. In the table there are roughly 39,000 clones, 80% to 90% of which are singletons. Individual patients had between 1 and 8 samples, taken pretreatment and on-treatment. The material sequenced was PBMCs, taken around atezolizumab (anti-PD-L1) treatment. This chain uses TRBV28 with TRBJ2-2; 11 positions agree with TRBD2. This receptor was obtained from a man in his 60s with urothelial cancer. This CDR3 is CASSPTSGRTGELFF. In DNA, the CDR3 is TGTGCCAGCAGCCCTACTAGCGGGAGAACCGGGGAGCTGTTTTTT.